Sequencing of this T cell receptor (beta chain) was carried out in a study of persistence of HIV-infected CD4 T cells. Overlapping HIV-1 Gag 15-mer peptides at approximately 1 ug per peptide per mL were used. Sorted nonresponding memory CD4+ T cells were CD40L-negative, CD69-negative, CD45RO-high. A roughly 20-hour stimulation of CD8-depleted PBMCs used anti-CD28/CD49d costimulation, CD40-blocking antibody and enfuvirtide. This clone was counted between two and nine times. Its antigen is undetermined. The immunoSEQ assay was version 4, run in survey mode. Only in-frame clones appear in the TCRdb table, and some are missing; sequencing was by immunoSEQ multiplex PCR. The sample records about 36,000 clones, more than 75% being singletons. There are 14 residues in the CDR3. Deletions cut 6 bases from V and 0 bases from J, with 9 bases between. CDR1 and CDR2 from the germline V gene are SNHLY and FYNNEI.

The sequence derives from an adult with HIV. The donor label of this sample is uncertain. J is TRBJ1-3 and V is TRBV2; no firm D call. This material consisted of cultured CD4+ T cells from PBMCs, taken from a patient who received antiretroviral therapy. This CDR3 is CASRTANSGNTIYF. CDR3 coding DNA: TGTGCCAGCAGAACAGCCAACTCTGGAAACACCATATATTTT. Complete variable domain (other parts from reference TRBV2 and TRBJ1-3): EPEVTQTPSHQVTQMGQEVILRCVPISNHLYFYWYRQILGQKVEFLVSFYNNEISEKSEIFDDQFSVERPDGSNFTLKIRSTKLEDSAMYFCASRTANSGNTIYFGEGSWLTVV.